The table lists the clone carrying this TCR beta chain with many counts. The antigen remains unidentified. Trimming stripped 1 base from V and 4 bases from J, with 13 bases between. Germline V CDR1 and CDR2: DFQATT, SNEGSKA (reference sequence). This CDR3 contains 14 residues. This entry comes from a study of spatial heterogeneity in lung cancer. The overall study: Each time, sequencing found more beta-chain sequences than alpha-chain sequences. General study results and limits: Circulating ubiquitous expanded tumor TCRs were observed more frequently at resection than at follow-up.

Time point given: sample taken at primary tumor resection. Extraction of whole RNA from tumor, nontumor lung or frozen PBMC preceded unsorted sequencing. Donation came from around 77 patients with untreated early-stage non-small cell lung cancer. TCR cDNA molecules each carried a unique molecular identifier. One entry per CDR3 protein results from TCRdb running MiXCR on the 5' RACE reads. The repertoire consists of about 41,000 distinct CDR3 sequences, with about 10% occurring once and the leading ten covering roughly 40%. The clonotype originates from a female donor with early-stage non-small cell lung cancer. The specimen comprised PBMCs, sampled at surgery. This sequence joins TRBV20-1 and TRBJ1-1, with a weak D call TRBD1 (5 bases). The CDR3 bases are TGCAGTGCTAGAGGGGTGACTGGGGGCACTGAAGCTTTCTTT. Residues: CSARGVTGGTEAFF.